This TCR beta chain was captured in a study of T cell repertoires in cytomegalovirus infection. Study at large: HLA-C-restricted CMV epitopes, recently identified, and well-studied HLA-B-restricted ones were used by the study. Signatures in public TCR beta sequences pointed to both CMV infection and matching HLA type.

Each CDR3 protein is one row after TCRdb ran MiXCR on the reads. The table shows 160,000 or so distinct CDR3 sequences, with about 20% occurring only once. The CDR3 covers 14 residues. The J segment lost 4 bases and the V segment lost 8 bases, leaving 7 bases of the junction unmatched. Germline lookup yields CDR1 MNHEY and CDR2 SVGEGT. This clonotype was counted a few times. Its specificity is not known. Whole-study findings and limits: The response measured ex vivo was dominated by TCR beta clonotypes (HLA-C-restricted and CMV-specific). Carriers of CMV and the relevant HLA type were discriminated by public TCR beta frequency.

The J gene is TRBJ2-1, the V gene TRBV6-2 or TRBV6-3; 8 positions match TRBD1. Source: CD8+ T cells from cultured PBMCs, taken from culture after CMV antigen stimulation. The receptor's source is a human donor in good health (CMV status not recorded). Some clones in this sample may be carry-over from other donors' samples. This chain's CDR3 is CASEGQETYNEQFF. CDR3 DNA sequence: TGTGCCAGCGAGGGACAGGAGACGTACAATGAGCAGTTCTTC.